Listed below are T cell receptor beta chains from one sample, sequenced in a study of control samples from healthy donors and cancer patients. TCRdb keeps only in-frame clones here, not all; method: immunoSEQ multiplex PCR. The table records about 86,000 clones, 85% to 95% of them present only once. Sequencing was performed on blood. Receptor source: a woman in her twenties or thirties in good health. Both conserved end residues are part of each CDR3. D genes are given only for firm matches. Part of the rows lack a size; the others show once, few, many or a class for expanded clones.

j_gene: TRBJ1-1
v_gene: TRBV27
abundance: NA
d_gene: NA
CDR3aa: CASSQSPGEAFF
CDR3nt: TGTGCCAGCAGCCAATCCCCCGGTGAAGCTTTCTTT

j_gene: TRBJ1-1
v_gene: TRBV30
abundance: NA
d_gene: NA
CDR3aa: CAWTQGVRRYTEAFF
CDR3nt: TGTGCCTGGACCCAGGGAGTTAGGAGATACACTGAAGCTTTCTTT

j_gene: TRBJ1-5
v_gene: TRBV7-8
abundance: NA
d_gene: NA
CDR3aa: CASSLGGYSNQPQHF
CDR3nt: TGTGCCAGCAGCTTAGGGGGGTATAGCAATCAGCCCCAGCATTTT

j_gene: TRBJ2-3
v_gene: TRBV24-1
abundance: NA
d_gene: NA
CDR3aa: CATSDNPGRTDTQYF
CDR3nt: TGTGCCACCAGTGATAACCCGGGAAGGACAGATACGCAGTATTTT

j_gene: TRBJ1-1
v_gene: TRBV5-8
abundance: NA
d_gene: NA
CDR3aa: CASSHDTLGAGTEAFF
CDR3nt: TGTGCCAGCAGCCACGATACTTTGGGGGCGGGGACTGAAGCTTTCTTT

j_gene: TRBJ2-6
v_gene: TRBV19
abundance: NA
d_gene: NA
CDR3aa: CASSSYTSGANVLTF
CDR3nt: TGTGCCAGTAGCTCCTACACCTCTGGGGCCAACGTCCTGACTTTC

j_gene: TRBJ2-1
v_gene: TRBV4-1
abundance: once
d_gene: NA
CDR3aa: CASSQSFGPRGQFF
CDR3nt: TGCGCCAGCAGCCAATCCTTTGGGCCCCGTGGGCAGTTCTTC

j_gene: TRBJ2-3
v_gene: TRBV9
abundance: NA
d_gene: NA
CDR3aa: CASSGEPGVIDTQYF
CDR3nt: TGTGCCAGCAGCGGTGAACCAGGGGTAATAGATACGCAGTATTTT

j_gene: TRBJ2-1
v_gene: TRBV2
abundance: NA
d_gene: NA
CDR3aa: CASSDGNGYNEQFF
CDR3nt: TGTGCCAGCAGTGATGGGAACGGTTACAATGAGCAGTTCTTC

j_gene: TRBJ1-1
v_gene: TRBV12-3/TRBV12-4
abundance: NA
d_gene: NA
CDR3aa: CASSYLSHTEAFF
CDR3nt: TGTGCCAGCAGCTACCTGTCGCACACTGAAGCTTTCTTT

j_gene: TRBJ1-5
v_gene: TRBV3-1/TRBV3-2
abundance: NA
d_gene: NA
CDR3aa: CASSQTDSNQPQHF
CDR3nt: TGTGCCAGCAGCCAAACAGATAGCAATCAGCCCCAGCATTTT

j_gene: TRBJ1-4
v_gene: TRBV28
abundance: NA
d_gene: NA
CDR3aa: CASSRQQSNEKLFF
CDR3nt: TGTGCCAGCAGCCGACAGCAATCTAATGAAAAACTGTTTTTT

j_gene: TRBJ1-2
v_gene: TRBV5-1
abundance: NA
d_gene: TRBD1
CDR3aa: CASTSDRGEEGYTF
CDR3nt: TGCGCCAGCACCTCGGACAGGGGTGAAGAGGGCTACACCTTC

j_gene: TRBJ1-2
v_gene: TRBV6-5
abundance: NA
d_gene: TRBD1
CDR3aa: CASSYSGQGTTGYTF
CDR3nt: TGTGCCAGCAGTTACTCGGGACAGGGGACAACGGGCTACACCTTC

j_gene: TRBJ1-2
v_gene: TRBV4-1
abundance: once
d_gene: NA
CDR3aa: CASSQDRQELGGYTF
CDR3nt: TGCGCCAGCAGCCAAGACAGACAGGAATTGGGTGGCTACACCTTC

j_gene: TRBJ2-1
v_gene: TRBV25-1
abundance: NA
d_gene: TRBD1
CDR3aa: CASSQSRDSFYNEQFF
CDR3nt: TGTGCCAGCAGTCAGTCTCGGGACAGTTTCTACAATGAGCAGTTCTTC

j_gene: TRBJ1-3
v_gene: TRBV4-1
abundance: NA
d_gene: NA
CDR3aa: CASSQGARAGNTIYF
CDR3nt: TGCGCCAGCAGCCAAGGGGCGAGGGCTGGAAACACCATATATTTT

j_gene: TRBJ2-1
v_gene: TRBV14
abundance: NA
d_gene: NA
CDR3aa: CASSPARTGSYNEQFF
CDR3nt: TGTGCCAGCAGCCCAGCCCGTACGGGCTCCTACAATGAGCAGTTCTTC

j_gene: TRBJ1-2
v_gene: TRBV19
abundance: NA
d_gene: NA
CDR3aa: CASSILSSDSPNYGYTF
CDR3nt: TGTGCCAGTAGTATCTTAAGCTCCGACAGTCCTAACTATGGCTACACCTTC

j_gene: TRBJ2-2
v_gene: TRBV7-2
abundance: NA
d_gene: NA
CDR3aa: CASSFGPRTGELFF
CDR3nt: TGTGCCAGCAGCTTCGGCCCACGCACCGGGGAGCTGTTTTTT

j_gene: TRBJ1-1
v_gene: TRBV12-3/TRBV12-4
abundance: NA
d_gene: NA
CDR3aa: CASSLQGYTEAFF
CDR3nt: TGTGCCAGCAGTTTGCAGGGATACACTGAAGCTTTCTTT

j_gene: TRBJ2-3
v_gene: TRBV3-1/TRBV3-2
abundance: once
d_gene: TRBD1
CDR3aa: CASSQGSDTGGLDTQYF
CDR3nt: TGTGCCAGCAGCCAAGGGTCGGATACAGGGGGCCTGGATACGCAGTATTTT

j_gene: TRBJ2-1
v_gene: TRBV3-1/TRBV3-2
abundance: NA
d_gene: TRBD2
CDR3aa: CASSRTGGSSYNEQFF
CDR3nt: TGTGCCAGCAGCCGAACGGGCGGGAGTTCCTACAATGAGCAGTTCTTC

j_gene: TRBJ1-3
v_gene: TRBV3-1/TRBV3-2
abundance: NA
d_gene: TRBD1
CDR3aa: CASSQGQGVFGNTIYF
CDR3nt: TGTGCCAGCAGCCAAGGTCAGGGGGTCTTTGGAAACACCATATATTTT

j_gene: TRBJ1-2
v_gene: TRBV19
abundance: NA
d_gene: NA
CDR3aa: CASTTFRWRGNYGYTF
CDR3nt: TGTGCCAGTACTACATTCCGGTGGCGGGGAAACTATGGCTACACCTTC

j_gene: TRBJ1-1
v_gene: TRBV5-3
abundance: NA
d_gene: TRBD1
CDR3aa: CARSLVFFGCPGQGCQSEAFF
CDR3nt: TGTGCCAGAAGCTTGGTTTTTTTTGGCTGCCCGGGACAGGGATGTCAAAGTGAAGCTTTCTTT

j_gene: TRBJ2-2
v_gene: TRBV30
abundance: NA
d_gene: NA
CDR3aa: CAWSGANTGELFF
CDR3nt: TGTGCCTGGAGTGGTGCGAACACCGGGGAGCTGTTTTTT